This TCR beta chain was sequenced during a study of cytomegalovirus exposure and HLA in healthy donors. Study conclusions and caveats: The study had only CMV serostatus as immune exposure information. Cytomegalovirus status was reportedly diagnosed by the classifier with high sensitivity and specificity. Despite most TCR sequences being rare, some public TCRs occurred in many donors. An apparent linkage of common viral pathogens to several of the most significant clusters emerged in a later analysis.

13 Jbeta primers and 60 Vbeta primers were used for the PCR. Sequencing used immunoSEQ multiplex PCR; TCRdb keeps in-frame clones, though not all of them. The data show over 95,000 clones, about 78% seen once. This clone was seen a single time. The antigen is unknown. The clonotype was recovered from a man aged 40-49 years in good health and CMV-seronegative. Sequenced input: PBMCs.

The CDR3 sequence is CASSLELAKETQYF. The CDR3 nucleotides read TGTGCCAGCAGCTTGGAACTAGCGAAAGAGACCCAGTACTTC. The rearrangement links TRBV5-4 to TRBJ2-5, with 7 positions matching TRBD2. The CDR3 covers 14 residues. V gave up 0 bases and J gave up 3 bases; unmatched junction bases: 2. Germline V gene data show CDR1 as SGHNT and CDR2 as YYREEE (reference sequence).